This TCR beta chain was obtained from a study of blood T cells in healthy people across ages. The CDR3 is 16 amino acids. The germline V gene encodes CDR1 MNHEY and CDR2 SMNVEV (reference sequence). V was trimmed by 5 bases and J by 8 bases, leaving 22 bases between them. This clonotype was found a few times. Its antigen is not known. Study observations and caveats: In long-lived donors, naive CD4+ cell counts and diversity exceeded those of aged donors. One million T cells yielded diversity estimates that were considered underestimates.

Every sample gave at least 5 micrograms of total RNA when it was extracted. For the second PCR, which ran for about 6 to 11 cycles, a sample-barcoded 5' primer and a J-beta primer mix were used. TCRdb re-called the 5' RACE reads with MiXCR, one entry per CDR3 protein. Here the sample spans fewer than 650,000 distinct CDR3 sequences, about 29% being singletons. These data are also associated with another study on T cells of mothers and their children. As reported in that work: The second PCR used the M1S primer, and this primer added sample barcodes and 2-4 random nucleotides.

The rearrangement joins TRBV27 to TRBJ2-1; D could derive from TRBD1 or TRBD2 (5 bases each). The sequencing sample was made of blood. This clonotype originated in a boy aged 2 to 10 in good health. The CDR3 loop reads CASSPGLTTTGHEQFF. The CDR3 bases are TGTGCCAGCAGTCCCGGACTCACCACAACAGGACATGAGCAGTTCTTC.